The 25 T cell receptor beta chains below come from one sample, sequenced in a study of blood T cells in healthy people across ages. Then a second PCR, running about 6 to 12 cycles, was carried out with a sample-barcoded 5' primer and a J-beta primer mix. TCRdb re-called the 5' RACE reads with MiXCR, one entry per CDR3 protein. The sample contains hundreds of thousands of distinct CDR3 sequences, roughly 45% of which appear only once. Sequencing was done on a sample of blood. The receptors were gathered from a woman aged 55-75 years in good health.

Many counts were recorded for this clonotype. The rearrangement links TRBV6-1 to TRBJ2-5, with 10 positions matching TRBD1. The junction had 4 bases not matched to a gene; V was cut back by 4 bases and J by 5 bases. Germline V gene data show CDR1 as MNHNS and CDR2 as SASEGT. The CDR3 totals 14 residues. CDR3 in DNA: TGTGCCAGCAGTGGGACAGGGGGAAGGGAGACCCAGTACTTC. Translation: CASSGTGGRETQYF.

In the case of this clonotype: A much bigger clone sits one base away, suggesting this may be a read error. V gene TRBV9 combines with J gene TRBJ2-4, with D uncertain. The DNA end favors TRBJ2-5, so the J call may be wrong. CDR3 length equals 13 residues. The germline V gene encodes CDR1 SGDLS and CDR2 YYNGEE. The CDR3 here is CAGSVDVRETQYF. The CDR3 DNA follows: TGTGCCGGCAGCGTAGATGTGAGAGAGACCCAGTACTTC.

This clonotype was observed many times. This chain's CDR3 is CAITDSGTGGTYGYTF. As DNA, the CDR3 is TGTGCCATCACCGACTCTGGGACAGGGGGAACCTATGGCTACACCTTC. The chain links TRBV10-3 to TRBJ1-2, with 11 positions matching TRBD1. The CDR3 spans 16 residues. V shed 7 bases and J 4 bases; nucleotides not matched to a gene: 11. CDR1 is ENHRY, CDR2 SYGVKD, per germline.

In regard to this clonotype: A read error may explain this, as a much larger clone is one base away. The rearrangement joins TRBV20-1 to TRBJ2-5; 9 bases line up with TRBD1. The end of the DNA is better explained by TRBJ2-7, so the J call may be wrong. The CDR3 runs to 15 residues. CDR1 is DFQATT, CDR2 SNEGSKA, per germline (reference sequence). CDR3 DNA: TGCAGTGCTAGAGATTTAGTGACAGGGGGGTACGAGCAGTACTTC. It encodes CSARDLVTGGYEQYF.

The genes are TRBV7-9 and TRBJ1-2; D gene uncertain. The CDR3 runs 16 residues. Germline loops: CDR1 SEHNR, CDR2 FQNEAQ (reference sequence). With 5 bases removed from V and 2 bases from J, the gap between germline ends came to 18 bases. CDR3 DNA sequence: TGTGCCAGCAGCCAACAAGCGGGGATATCAAACTATGGCTACACCTTC. The encoded protein is CASSQQAGISNYGYTF.

The chain combines TRBV2 with TRBJ2-3; D gene uncertain. This CDR3 spans 16 amino acids. Trimming took 10 bases from V and 3 from J, leaving 23 bases between them. CDR1 SNHLY and CDR2 FYNNEI come from the germline V gene. CDR3 bases: TGTGCCACCGTTGACGCTCTAGAAAGACCTACAGATACGCAGTATTTT. Translated, it gives CATVDALERPTDTQYF. Drawing the rest from reference TRBV2 and TRBJ2-3, the complete variable domain is EPEVTQTPSHQVTQMGQEVILRCVPISNHLYFYWYRQILGQKVEFLVSFYNNEISEKSEIFDDQFSVERPDGSNFTLKIRSTKLEDSAMYFCATVDALERPTDTQYFGPGTRLTVL.

The chain couples TRBV7-9 to TRBJ2-2, with D perhaps TRBD1 (6 bases). The CDR3 spans 17 residues. Trimming shortened V by 1 base and J by 7 bases, and 19 bases separated the two germline ends. CDR1 is SEHNR and CDR2 is FQNEAQ in the germline V gene (reference sequence). The CDR3 here is CASSLVVTGPYGGELFF. Written as DNA, the CDR3 is TGTGCCAGCAGCTTAGTGGTAACAGGGCCCTACGGCGGGGAGCTGTTTTTT. Complete variable domain (other parts from reference TRBV7-9 and TRBJ2-2): DTGVSQNPRHKITKRGQNVTFRCDPISEHNRLYWYRQTLGQGPEFLTYFQNEAQLEKSRLLSDRFSAERPKGSFSTLEIQRTEQGDSAMYLCASSLVVTGPYGGELFFGEGSRLTVL.

This rearrangement joins TRBV19 to TRBJ2-5; D is possibly TRBD1 or TRBD2 (5 bases each). CDR3 length: 14 amino acids. V lost 1 base, J lost 5 bases, and 11 bases lay in between. The V gene's germline CDR1 is LNHDA and CDR2 SQIVND (reference sequence). The CDR3 DNA follows: TGTGCCAGTAGTATAGCGGGGACGAAGGAGACCCAGTACTTC. It translates to CASSIAGTKETQYF.

V is TRBV5-1 and J is TRBJ1-1; no clear D gene. Trimming pared 8 bases from V and 0 bases from J, leaving 11 bases between. The CDR3 covers 13 residues. The germline CDR1 and CDR2 sequences are SGHRS and YFSETQ. Written as DNA, the CDR3 is TGCGCCAGTAGACGGAGTTTGAACACTGAAGCTTTCTTT. This sequence encodes CASRRSLNTEAFF. Drawing the rest from reference TRBV5-1 and TRBJ1-1, the complete variable domain is KAGVTQTPRYLIKTRGQQVTLSCSPISGHRSVSWYQQTPGQGLQFLFEYFSETQRNKGNFPGRFSGRQFSNSRSEMNVSTLELGDSALYLCASRRSLNTEAFFGQGTRLTVV.

This rearrangement joins TRBV2 to TRBJ2-6; D gene unclear. The germline gives CDR1 SNHLY, CDR2 FYNNEI. The CDR3 is 15 amino acids. With 5 bases removed from V and 2 bases from J, the gap between germline ends came to 10 bases. Here the CDR3 reads CASSNRQAGANVLTF. CDR3 in DNA: TGTGCCAGCAGTAACCGACAAGCTGGGGCCAACGTCCTGACTTTC.

The rearrangement uses TRBV20-1 and TRBJ2-3; 8 bases are a match to TRBD2. The CDR3 sequence is 14 residues long. Looked up from germline, CDR1 is DFQATT and CDR2 is SNEGSKA (reference sequence). Trimming cost V 3 bases and J 2 bases; bases outside gene matches: 4. CDR3 nucleotides: TGCAGTGCTAGTCGCGGGGGGATCACAGATACGCAGTATTTT. Protein sequence: CSASRGGITDTQYF.

This chain joins TRBV7-2 and TRBJ2-2; 8 bases fit TRBD2. V was pared by 5 bases and J by 0 bases, with 5 bases of the junction left unmatched. CDR3 size: 16 residues. Germline values: CDR1 SGHTA, CDR2 FQGNSA. The CDR3 DNA reads TGTGCCAGCAGCCCCAGGACTAGCTCGAACACCGGGGAGCTGTTTTTT. Its protein is CASSPRTSSNTGELFF.

This clonotype was detected ten times or more. The CDR3 protein is CSVEGFSGTSSYNEQFF. The CDR3 region has the DNA TGCAGCGTGGAGGGGTTTAGCGGAACTAGCTCCTACAATGAGCAGTTCTTC. The chain joins TRBV29-1 to TRBJ2-1; D possibly corresponds to TRBD2 (6 bases). Deletions cut 6 bases from V and 0 bases from J, with 21 bases between. This CDR3 has 17 amino acids. CDR1 is SQVTM, CDR2 ANQGSEA, per germline.

This clonotype was seen only a few times. The CDR3 spells CASSLVLGDNYGYTF. CDR3 in DNA: TGTGCCAGCAGCTTAGTCCTCGGGGATAACTATGGCTACACCTTC. The genes are TRBV7-2 and TRBJ1-2; D gene ambiguous. Germline CDR1 is SGHTA and CDR2 is FQGNSA. The CDR3 loop spans 15 amino acids. The ends were cut back, 1 base at V and 1 base at J, with 10 bases in the middle.

The chain has TRBV6-2 or TRBV6-3 and TRBJ2-5; 9 bases are a match to TRBD2. The V gene end was trimmed by 4 bases and the J gene end by 1 base; junction bases not matched to a gene: 7. The CDR3 runs to 16 residues. Germline V gene sequence: CDR1 MNHEY, CDR2 SVGEGT. The CDR3 is CASSWRAGGFQETQYF. The CDR3 bases are TGTGCCAGCAGTTGGAGGGCGGGGGGGTTCCAAGAGACCCAGTACTTC.

Of note for this clonotype: One end of the junction varies from germline; a read error may be responsible. V and J are TRBV12-3 or TRBV12-4 and TRBJ2-7; 10 bases are shared with TRBD2. The length of the CDR3 is 14 residues. CDR3 DNA sequence: TGTGCCAACAGTAGGACTAGCGGCGAAAACGAGCAGTACTTC. Translated: CANSRTSGENEQYF.

This clonotype occurred a few times. V usage is TRBV2 and J usage is TRBJ2-3; TRBD2 matches 9 bases. The V gene end was trimmed by 11 bases and the J gene end by 2 bases; junction bases not matched to a gene: 5. Germline assignment: CDR1 SNHLY and CDR2 FYNNEI. The CDR3 consists of 13 residues. The CDR3 region is CAGGLATTDTQYF. The CDR3 nucleotides are TGTGCCGGGGGACTAGCCACCACAGATACGCAGTATTTT.

This clonotype has just a few counts. This rearrangement joins TRBV27 to TRBJ1-5; no firm D call. CDR1 is MNHEY, CDR2 SMNVEV, per germline (reference sequence). This CDR3 has 16 residues. V was clipped by 3 bases and J by 0 bases, with 12 bases between them. The CDR3, as DNA: TGTGCCAGCAGTTTGACGACATCATATAGCAATCAGCCCCAGCATTTT. Translation: CASSLTTSYSNQPQHF.

This clonotype has a count of ten or more. The chain joins TRBV5-5 to TRBJ2-1, with 9 bases matching TRBD2. The CDR3 is 15 amino acids. V was clipped by 0 bases and J by 10 bases; unmatched bases: 8. Germline CDR1 reads SGHKS; CDR2 reads YYEKEE (reference sequence). The CDR3 nucleotides read TGTGCCAGCAGCTTGGGCTGGCGGGGGGGAGAGGAGCAGTTCTTC. It codes for CASSLGWRGGEEQFF.

This chain links TRBV3-1 with TRBJ1-1; D is possibly TRBD1 (5 bases). The CDR3 runs 13 residues. Trimming shortened V by 1 base and J by 10 bases, and 13 bases separated the two germline ends. Germline loops: CDR1 LGHDT, CDR2 YNNKEL (reference sequence). The CDR3: CASSQVRGSVAFF. The CDR3 DNA follows: TGTGCCAGCAGCCAAGTCCGGGGCAGTGTAGCTTTCTTT.

As for this clonotype: This clone may be a read error of a much larger clone one base away. This sequence joins TRBV4-3 and TRBJ2-3; maybe TRBD2 (5 bases). The germline gives CDR1 LGHNA, CDR2 YSLEER. The CDR3 is made up of 14 amino acids. This CDR3 is CASNQEEGADTQYF. In nucleotides, the CDR3 is TGCGCCAGCAACCAAGAAGAGGGAGCAGATACGCAGTATTTT.

This clonotype occurred once. V is TRBV10-3 and J is TRBJ2-2; no reliable D call. This CDR3 has 15 residues. The germline V and J ends were trimmed by 7 bases and 0 bases, with 12 bases remaining between them. Germline V gene lookup returns CDR1 ENHRY and CDR2 SYGVKD. The CDR3 is CAITSPTANTGELFF. Here the CDR3 DNA reads TGTGCCATCACTAGTCCAACCGCGAACACCGGGGAGCTGTTTTTT.

About this clonotype itself: This may come from a read error, since a much larger clone is one base off. The gene calls are TRBV29-1 and TRBJ2-1, with D uncertain. The CDR3 spans 9 residues. Germline V gene lookup returns CDR1 SQVTM and CDR2 ANQGSEA. In nucleotides, the CDR3 is TGCGGCGCCCCCGAGGTTCAGTTCTTC. Its translation: CGAPEVQFF.

This clonotype was observed a handful of times. The V and J genes are TRBV5-1 and TRBJ2-2; D is undetermined. Germline CDR1 reads SGHRS; CDR2 reads YFSETQ. Deletions cut 3 bases from V and 5 bases from J, with 8 bases between. The CDR3 sequence is 13 residues long. The CDR3 nucleotides are TGCGCCAGCAGCTCGTGGGGAACCGGGGAGCTGTTTTTT. It specifies CASSSWGTGELFF.

The J gene is TRBJ2-5, the V gene TRBV7-8, with a weak D call TRBD1 (6 bases). Trimming removed 5 bases at V and 11 bases at J, with 24 bases between. Germline CDR1 SGHVS, CDR2 FQNEAQ. This CDR3 is built from 15 residues. This CDR3 is CASSLQSTTPGEQYF. The CDR3 DNA reads as TGTGCCAGCAGCCTACAGAGCACTACCCCAGGGGAGCAGTACTTC.